The 17 T cell receptor beta chains below all came from one sample that was sequenced in a study of cytomegalovirus exposure and HLA in healthy donors. The method was immunoSEQ multiplex PCR; TCRdb's version includes in-frame clones alone and lacks a portion of them. The table records tens of thousands of clones, approximately 93% of them present only once. Sequencing was carried out using PBMCs. All receptors come from a man aged 18 to 30 in good health and CMV-seropositive.

This sequence joins TRBV28 and TRBJ1-6; 8 positions match TRBD1. This CDR3 contains 15 residues. J was trimmed by 7 bases and V by 2 bases; bases with no gene match: 4. Germline V lookup: CDR1 MDHEN, CDR2 SYDVKM. CDR3 region: CASSLGTGGNSPLHF. In nucleotides, the CDR3 is TGTGCCAGCAGTTTAGGTACAGGGGGAAATTCACCCCTCCACTTT. Full variable domain (outside the CDR3, taken from reference TRBV28 and TRBJ1-6): DVKVTQSSRYLVKRTGEKVFLECVQDMDHENMFWYRQDPGLGLRLIYFSYDVKMKEKGDIPEGYSVSREKKERFSLILESASTNQTSMYLCASSLGTGGNSPLHFGNGTRLTVT.

The chain recombines TRBV7-6 with TRBJ2-2; the match to TRBD2 covers 11 bases. Germline trimming cut 0 bases from V and 3 bases from J; bases unmatched to any gene: 6. The CDR3 consists of 18 residues. Germline V CDR1 and CDR2: SGHVS, FNYEAQ. The CDR3 DNA sequence: TGTGCCAGCAGCTTAGCCTTTGGACTAGCGGGTTACACCGGGGAGCTGTTTTTT. Translated: CASSLAFGLAGYTGELFF.

Here the CDR3 reads CASSASYSNQVGAFF. CDR3 DNA: TGTGCCAGCAGCGCTTCTTACAGCAACCAAGTCGGAGCTTTCTTT. This chain uses TRBV11-3 with TRBJ1-1; unclear D gene. Trimming took 5 bases from V and 10 from J, leaving 23 bases between them. Germline CDR1 reads SGHNT; CDR2 reads YENEEA. This CDR3 comprises 15 residues.

The sample holds one count of this clone. The chain couples TRBV19 to TRBJ1-4; D is unclear. V gave up 3 bases and J gave up 6 bases, with 11 bases separating them. The CDR3 loop spans 14 amino acids. Germline CDR1 reads LNHDA; CDR2 reads SQIVND (reference sequence). The CDR3 is CASSIGRTYEKLFF. The CDR3 DNA reads as TGTGCCAGTAGTATTGGGCGGACTTATGAAAAACTGTTTTTT.

V usage is TRBV10-3 and J usage is TRBJ2-5, with 8 bases aligning to TRBD1. Trimming cost V 4 bases and J 3 bases; bases outside gene matches: 1. CDR3 length: 13 amino acids. CDR1 is ENHRY and CDR2 is SYGVKD in the germline V gene. DNA for the CDR3: TGTGCCATCAGTGGGACAGGGAAAGAGACCCAGTACTTC. Its protein product is CAISGTGKETQYF.

This chain joins TRBV6-1 and TRBJ1-4, with a possible D match to TRBD1 (6 bases). V was shortened by 5 bases and J by 8 bases, with 12 bases between the two germline ends. CDR1 and CDR2 (germline): MNHNS, SASEGT. There are 13 residues in the CDR3. CDR3 residues: CASSRQEGEKLFF. As DNA, the CDR3 is TGTGCCAGCAGTCGACAGGAAGGAGAAAAACTGTTTTTT.

This sequence joins TRBV9 and TRBJ1-4, with 8 bases aligning to TRBD1. The CDR3 has 16 residues. Trimming at V came to 3 bases and at J to 8 bases, leaving 12 bases not matched to a gene. The V gene's germline CDR1 is SGDLS and CDR2 YYNGEE. As DNA, the CDR3 is TGTGCCAGCAGCGCCGGACAGGGAGGGGTACGGGAAAAACTGTTTTTT. Its translation: CASSAGQGGVREKLFF.

This rearrangement joins TRBV11-1 to TRBJ2-7; D might be TRBD1 (6 bases). The CDR3 runs to 12 residues. Trimming cost V 5 bases and J 6 bases, with 11 bases left between them. Germline V lookup: CDR1 SGHAT, CDR2 FQDESV (reference sequence). Here the CDR3 DNA reads TGTGCCAGCAGCCGACAGGTAGGCGAGCAGTACTTC. This encodes CASSRQVGEQYF. The full variable domain, completed using reference TRBV11-1 and TRBJ2-7, is EAEVAQSPRYKITEKSQAVAFWCDPISGHATLYWYRQILGQGPELLVQFQDESVVDDSQLPKDRFSAERLKGVDSTLKIQPAELGDSAMYLCASSRQVGEQYFGPGTRLTVT.

The V call is TRBV28, the J call TRBJ1-1, with D maybe TRBD1 (5 bases). CDR1 and CDR2 (germline): MDHEN, SYDVKM. Trimming stripped 5 bases from V and 11 bases from J, with 15 bases between. The CDR3 spans 12 residues. The CDR3 loop reads CASSPFGGRAFF. CDR3 coding DNA: TGTGCCAGCAGTCCGTTCGGGGGTCGGGCTTTCTTT.

The gene calls are TRBV10-1 and TRBJ2-1, with TRBD1 matching over 8 bases. Losses at the gene ends were 5 bases for V and 2 bases for J; bases not matched to a gene: 2. The germline V gene has CDR1 WNHNN and CDR2 SYGVQD (reference sequence). CDR3 size: 14 residues. In nucleotides, the CDR3 is TGCGCCAGCAGTACAGGGGGGACCTACAATGAGCAGTTCTTC. This gives the protein CASSTGGTYNEQFF.

The chain joins TRBV29-1 to TRBJ1-4; 7 bases line up with TRBD1. This CDR3 spans 12 amino acids. The germline gives CDR1 SQVTM, CDR2 ANQGSEA. V dropped 7 bases and J dropped 7; count of bases not matched to a gene: 6. CDR3 nucleotides: TGCAGCGGTGGACAGGAGGTTGAAAAACTGTTTTTT. This codes for CSGGQEVEKLFF.

This chain connects TRBV6-6 to TRBJ2-7; TRBD2 matches 7 bases. The CDR3 covers 15 residues. Germline lookup yields CDR1 MNHNY and CDR2 SVGAGI (reference sequence). After removal of 7 bases from V and 0 bases from J, the junction contained 9 bases not matched to a gene. The CDR3, as DNA: TGTGCCAGCACCTTCCTAGCGGTTGACTCCTACGAGCAGTACTTC. Encoded protein: CASTFLAVDSYEQYF.

The DNA for the CDR3 is TGTGCCAGCAGTTCGGGACAGGGGCACGAGCAGTACTTC. Translation: CASSSGQGHEQYF. The J gene is TRBJ2-7, the V gene TRBV28; TRBD1 agrees at 10 bases. The V gene's germline CDR1 is MDHEN and CDR2 SYDVKM. The CDR3 covers 13 residues. V trimming: 4 bases; J trimming: 5 bases; junction bases outside the gene matches: 2.

J is TRBJ1-1 and V is TRBV5-1; 8 nucleotides line up with TRBD1. V shed 4 bases and J 0 bases; nucleotides not matched to a gene: 5. The germline V gene has CDR1 SGHRS and CDR2 YFSETQ. The CDR3 is made up of 15 amino acids. Here the CDR3 DNA reads TGCGCCAGCAGCGGACAGGGATTCCTGAACACTGAAGCTTTCTTT. It codes for CASSGQGFLNTEAFF.

This chain joins TRBV4-1 and TRBJ2-7, with TRBD2 matching over 9 bases. The germline V gene encodes CDR1 MGHRA and CDR2 YSYEKL. The CDR3 has 15 residues. V dropped 4 bases and J dropped 6; count of bases not matched to a gene: 10. The CDR3 DNA sequence: TGCGCCAGCAGCCCACCGGGACTAGCAATGGGCGAGCAGTACTTC. Translation gives CASSPPGLAMGEQYF.

The chain couples TRBV29-1 to TRBJ2-7, with D unclear. V was pared by 3 bases and J by 4 bases, with 7 bases between. Germline V gene data show CDR1 as SQVTM and CDR2 as ANQGSEA. The length of the CDR3 is 11 residues. CDR3 amino acids: CSVEAEYEQYF. In DNA form, the CDR3 reads TGCAGCGTTGAGGCCGAATACGAGCAGTACTTC.

The chain links TRBV11-3 to TRBJ2-2; D not certain. CDR1 SGHNT and CDR2 YENEEA come from the germline V gene. V lost 5 bases and J 4 bases, leaving 11 bases between the germline ends. The CDR3 totals 14 residues. The CDR3 coding sequence is TGTGCCAGCAGCCTCGGCGGTTCCACCGGGGAGCTGTTTTTT. It translates to CASSLGGSTGELFF.